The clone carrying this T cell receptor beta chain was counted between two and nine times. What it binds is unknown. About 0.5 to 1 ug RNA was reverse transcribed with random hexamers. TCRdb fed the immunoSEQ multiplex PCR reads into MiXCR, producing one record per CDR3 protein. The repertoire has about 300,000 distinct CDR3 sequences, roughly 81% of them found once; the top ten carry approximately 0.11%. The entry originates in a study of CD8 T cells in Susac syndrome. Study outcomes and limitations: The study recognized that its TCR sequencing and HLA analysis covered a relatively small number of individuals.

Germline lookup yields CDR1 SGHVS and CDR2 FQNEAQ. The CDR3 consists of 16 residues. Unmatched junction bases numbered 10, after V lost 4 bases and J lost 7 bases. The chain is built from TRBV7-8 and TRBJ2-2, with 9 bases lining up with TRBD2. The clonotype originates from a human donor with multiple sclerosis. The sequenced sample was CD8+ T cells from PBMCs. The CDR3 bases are TGTGCCAGCAGCTCCATTATAGCGGGAGCCATCGGGGAGCTGTTTTTT. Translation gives CASSSIIAGAIGELFF.